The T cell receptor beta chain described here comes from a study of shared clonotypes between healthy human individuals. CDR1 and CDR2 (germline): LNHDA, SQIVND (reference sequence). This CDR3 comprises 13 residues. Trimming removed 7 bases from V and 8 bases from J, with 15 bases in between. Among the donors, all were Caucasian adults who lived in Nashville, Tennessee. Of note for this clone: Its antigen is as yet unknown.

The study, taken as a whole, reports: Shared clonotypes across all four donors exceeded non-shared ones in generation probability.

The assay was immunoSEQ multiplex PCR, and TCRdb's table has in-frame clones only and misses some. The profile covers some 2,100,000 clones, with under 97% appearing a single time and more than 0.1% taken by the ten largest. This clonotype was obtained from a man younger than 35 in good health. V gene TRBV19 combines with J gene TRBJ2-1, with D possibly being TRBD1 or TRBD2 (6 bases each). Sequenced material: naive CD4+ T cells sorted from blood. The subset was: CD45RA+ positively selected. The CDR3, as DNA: TGTGCCAGTAAAAATGGGGGGCGCGATGAGCAGTTCTTC. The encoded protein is CASKNGGRDEQFF.